This T cell receptor beta chain was sequenced during a study of blood T cells in healthy people across ages (dated by TCRdb to 2013 to 2016). Regarding the study in general: In model experiments, template switching captured about one uniquely barcoded TCR beta cDNA molecule for every two T cells. The donors were divided into four age groups: young (average approximately 17 years), middle-aged (under 40), aged (roughly 60) and long-lived (about 84). To avoid experimental bias, donors of different ages were spread randomly across the sequencing lanes. The study measured age-related changes in TCR beta repertoire diversity using deep sequencing normalized with unique cDNA molecular identifiers. Two additional independent replicas of 1 million unique cDNA reads from the same blood draw were analyzed for two donors (one aged 18 to 30 and one aged 80 or older). General study outcomes and caveats: Since profiling was done on bulk unsorted PBMCs, naive and antigen-experienced compartments could not be conclusively compared. Observed TCR beta diversity per million T cells fell roughly linearly with age, and a significant reduction was already apparent by age around 40. Observed TCR beta diversity correlated strongly with the percentage of naive T cells measured by flow cytometry. Estimates of total diversity based on one million sequenced T cells were considered lower bounds and underestimates. Donor CMV infection status was unknown, potentially confounding age-related changes in expanded clonotypes. Compared with the aged group, more naive CD4+ T cells, fewer expanded clones and increased TCR diversity were shown by the long-lived group, suggesting age selection.

Preparation of the library involved 5' RACE. Reads for this sample came from an Illumina HiSeq 2500. A second PCR of about 7 to 12 cycles was run with a J-beta primer mix and a sample-barcoded 5' primer. A template-switch 5' adaptor carrying 12 random nucleotides introduced a unique molecular identifier onto each TCR beta cDNA molecule. At least 2.5 million CDR3-containing paired-end reads were obtained from each sample. The Mint cDNA synthesis kit, primed by a TRBC-specific oligonucleotide, was used to synthesize first-strand cDNA from all RNA. Following uracil-DNA glycosylase treatment, a first 18-cycle PCR with universal primers M1SS and BC2_uni_R was performed on all cDNA. The authors processed their data as follows. Normalization of each sample was performed by random selection of 1 million high-quality reads, each carrying a distinct molecular identifier. Reads with shared molecular identifiers were discarded instead of being binned into consensus sequences. CDR3 identification, clonotype clustering and error correction used MiTCR with a Q25 quality threshold and the strictest error-elimination algorithm. A nonparametric unseen species model with Euler transformation was used to estimate lower-bound total TCR beta diversity. Clones were called with MiXCR by TCRdb after fastp trimmed the public reads at Q25, and only in-frame beta chains were retained. Rows matching on CDR3 protein sequence are summarized as one entry with the most common DNA and genes. TCRdb, not the original authors, processed these V and J calls. The sample has 1.6 million or so distinct CDR3 sequences on record, roughly 32% of them singletons. Approximately 11% of the sample rests with the top ten.

The CDR3 has 18 amino acids, counting the end cysteine and phenylalanine. Only the CDR3 part of the read is kept: 54 bases, read in frame from the first base. For this chain, trimming is 3 bases at the V end and 2 bases at the J end, and the number of junction bases without a gene match is 9. Based on the germline V gene (reference sequence), the CDR1 and CDR2 sequences are SGHKS and YYEKEE. Systemically healthy Caucasian individuals from Russia, some 38 in total and aged roughly 6 to 90 years, were included as donors. Each donor gave 8.5 to 10 milliliters of peripheral blood, collected into EDTA-treated Vacutainer tubes. Ficoll-Paque density-gradient centrifugation was used to isolate PBMCs, with at least 6.5 million per sample. Total RNA was extracted from PBMCs with Trizol reagent, with at least 6 micrograms obtained per sample. The percentages of naive CD45RAhigh/CD27high T cells were determined by flow cytometry on a PBMC aliquot from every donor.

Regarding this clonotype: It lacks a known antigen. One base away there is no much larger clone; base qualities are not given.

The source material was blood. This clonotype originated in a woman aged 30 to 39 in good health. The V and J genes are TRBV5-5 and TRBJ2-6, and 9 junctional nucleotides match TRBD1. In nucleotide form, the sequence is TGTGCCAGCAGCTCATGGGGACAGGGACTCCCTGGGGCCAACGTCCTGACTTTC. This translates into CASSSWGQGLPGANVLTF.